This T cell receptor (beta chain) was profiled in a study of T cells in localized non-small cell lung cancer. Overall study results and limits: Median detection of top 100 tumor clones in adjacent lung was 57 clones. Sequencing covered just one tumor region, so heterogeneity cannot be ruled out. Patients showing higher blood T cell density tended to see longer overall survival.

CDR3 length: 15 residues. With 2 bases removed from V and 0 bases from J, the gap between germline ends came to 7 bases. Germline loops: CDR1 SGHVS, CDR2 FQNEAQ. In the case of this clone: Its antigen is currently unknown.

Method: immunoSEQ multiplex PCR; TCRdb's copy keeps in-frame clones and lacks some. The sample contains 20,000 to 25,000 clones, around 90% of which appear only once. The J gene is TRBJ2-2, the V gene TRBV7-8; D is perhaps TRBD1 (5 bases). This TCR came from a man aged 40-75 years with stage I squamous cell lung carcinoma. Sample: peripheral blood, taken before any cancer treatment. The CDR3 here is CASSLPGSNTGELFF. DNA of the CDR3: TGTGCCAGCAGCTTACCAGGGTCGAACACCGGGGAGCTGTTTTTT.